These T cell receptor beta chains were read from a single sample in a study of T cells in pancreatic ductal adenocarcinoma. Produced via immunoSEQ multiplex PCR; TCRdb's table is partial and in-frame only. The sample includes roughly 100,000 clones, 90% to 95% of them seen just once. Sequencing was done on a sample of PBMCs. These receptors came from a human donor with pancreatic ductal adenocarcinoma. Both conserved end residues are part of each CDR3. A D gene is named only where the DNA matches it firmly. A clone size is listed for some rows: how often the clone was seen (once, few, many), or a class if it is expanded.

TRBV27,once,TRBJ2-7,TRBD1,CASSLIGQVYEQYF,TGTGCCAGCAGTCTAATCGGACAGGTTTACGAGCAGTACTTC
TRBV9,once,TRBJ2-1,-,CASSVLSTASEQFF,TGTGCCAGCAGCGTACTCTCGACAGCCAGCGAGCAGTTCTTC
TRBV11-2,-,TRBJ2-5,-,CASSLGPRVTQYF,TGTGCCAGCAGCTTAGGGCCCCGGGTGACCCAGTACTTC
TRBV28,-,TRBJ1-1,-,CASSLTGPQEAFF,TGTGCCAGCAGCCTAACAGGGCCCCAGGAAGCTTTCTTT
TRBV18,-,TRBJ1-2,-,CASSQRQDFYGYTF,TGTGCCAGCTCACAACGACAGGACTTCTATGGCTACACCTTC
TRBV18,-,TRBJ2-1,TRBD1,CASSLTRDRSNEQFF,TGTGCCAGCTCACTAACTAGGGACAGGAGTAATGAGCAGTTCTTC
TRBV10-3,-,TRBJ2-7,-,CAIRGDTYEQYF,TGTGCCATCAGAGGGGATACCTACGAGCAGTACTTC
TRBV7-9,once,TRBJ1-5,-,CASSWASNQPQHF,TGTGCCAGCAGCTGGGCTAGCAATCAGCCCCAGCATTTT
TRBV28,-,TRBJ1-5,TRBD1,CASTSADRSYQPQHF,TGTGCCAGCACTTCGGCGGACAGGTCTTATCAGCCCCAGCATTTT
TRBV5-1,-,TRBJ1-1,-,CASSLVDRRYYSGKRLNTEAFF,TGCGCCAGCAGCTTGGTGGACCGCAGATACTACTCAGGGAAGCGACTGAACACTGAAGCTTTCTTT
TRBV18,-,TRBJ1-1,TRBD1,CASSPSGTGSHAFF,TGTGCCAGCTCACCTTCCGGGACAGGGTCCCACGCTTTCTTT
TRBV28,-,TRBJ2-5,-,CASSSSGERAETQYF,TGTGCCAGCAGTTCAAGCGGCGAGCGGGCAGAGACCCAGTACTTC
TRBV29-1,-,TRBJ2-3,-,CSGGGFATDTQYF,TGCAGCGGAGGAGGGTTTGCCACAGATACGCAGTATTTT
TRBV7-8,-,TRBJ1-4,TRBD1,CASSPTVTGSKLFF,TGTGCCAGCAGCCCAACCGTGACAGGGTCCAAACTGTTTTTT
TRBV28,-,TRBJ2-3,-,CASRPTGTDTQYF,TGTGCCAGCAGGCCCACAGGGACAGATACGCAGTATTTT